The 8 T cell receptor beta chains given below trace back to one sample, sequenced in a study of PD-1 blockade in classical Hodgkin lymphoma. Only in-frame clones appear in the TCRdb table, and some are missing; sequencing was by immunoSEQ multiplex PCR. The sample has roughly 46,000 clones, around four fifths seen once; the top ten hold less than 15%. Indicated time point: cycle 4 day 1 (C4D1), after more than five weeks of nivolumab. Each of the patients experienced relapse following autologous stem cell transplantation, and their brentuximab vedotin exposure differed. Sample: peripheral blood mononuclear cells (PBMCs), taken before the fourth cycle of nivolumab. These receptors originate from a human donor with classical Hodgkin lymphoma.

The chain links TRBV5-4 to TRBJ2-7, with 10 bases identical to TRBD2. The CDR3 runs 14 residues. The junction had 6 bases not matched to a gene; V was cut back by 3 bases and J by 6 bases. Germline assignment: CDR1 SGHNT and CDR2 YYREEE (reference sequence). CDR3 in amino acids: CASSSASGSSEQYF. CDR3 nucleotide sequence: TGTGCCAGCAGCTCGGCTAGCGGGAGTAGCGAGCAGTACTTC.

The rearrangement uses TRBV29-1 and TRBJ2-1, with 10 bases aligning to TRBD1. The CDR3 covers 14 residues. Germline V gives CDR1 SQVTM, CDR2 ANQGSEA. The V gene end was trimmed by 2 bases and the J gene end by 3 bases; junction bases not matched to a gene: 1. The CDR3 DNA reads TGCAGCGTTGAACGGACAGGGGGCTACAATGAGCAGTTCTTC. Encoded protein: CSVERTGGYNEQFF.

CDR3: CASSLAPGPSYEQYF. CDR3 coding DNA: TGTGCCAGCAGCTTAGCCCCAGGACCTTCCTACGAGCAGTACTTC. The chain combines TRBV7-2 with TRBJ2-7; D call uncertain. The CDR3 has 15 residues. With 0 bases removed from V and 1 base from J, the gap between germline ends came to 10 bases. Germline CDR1 is SGHTA and CDR2 is FQGNSA.

In DNA, the CDR3 is TGTGCCACCTTCGGGGGGCGCCCCCGGGGAGCTTTCTTT. Residues: CATFGGRPRGAFF. The chain is built from TRBV25-1 and TRBJ1-1; tentative D call: TRBD1 (6 bases). The CDR3 contains 13 residues. Trimming removed 10 bases from V and 10 bases from J, with 22 bases in between. Per the germline V gene, CDR1 is MGHDK and CDR2 is SYGVNS.

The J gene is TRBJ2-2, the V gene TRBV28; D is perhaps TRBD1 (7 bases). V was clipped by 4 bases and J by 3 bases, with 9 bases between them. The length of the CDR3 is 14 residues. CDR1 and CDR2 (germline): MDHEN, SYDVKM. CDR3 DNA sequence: TGTGCCAGCAGTTCAGGGGGGTACACCGGGGAGCTGTTTTTT. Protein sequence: CASSSGGYTGELFF.

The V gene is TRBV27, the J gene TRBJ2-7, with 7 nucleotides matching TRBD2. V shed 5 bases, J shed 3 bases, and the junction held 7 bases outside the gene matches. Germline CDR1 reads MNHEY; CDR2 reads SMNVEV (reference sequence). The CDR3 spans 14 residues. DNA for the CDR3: TGTGCCAGCAGTCCCCTTGGGGGGGTCTACGAGCAGTACTTC. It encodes CASSPLGGVYEQYF.

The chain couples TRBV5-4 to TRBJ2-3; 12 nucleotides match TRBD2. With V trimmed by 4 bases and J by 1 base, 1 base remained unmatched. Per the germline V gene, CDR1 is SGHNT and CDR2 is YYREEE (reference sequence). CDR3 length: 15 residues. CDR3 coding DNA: TGTGCCAGCAGCCGACTAGCGGGAGGCACAGATACGCAGTATTTT. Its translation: CASSRLAGGTDTQYF.

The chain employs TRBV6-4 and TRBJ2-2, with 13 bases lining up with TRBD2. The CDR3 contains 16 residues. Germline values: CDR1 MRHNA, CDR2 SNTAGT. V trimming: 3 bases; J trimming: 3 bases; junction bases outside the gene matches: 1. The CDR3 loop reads CASSDTSGRDTGELFF. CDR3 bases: TGTGCCAGCAGTGATACTAGCGGGAGGGACACCGGGGAGCTGTTTTTT.